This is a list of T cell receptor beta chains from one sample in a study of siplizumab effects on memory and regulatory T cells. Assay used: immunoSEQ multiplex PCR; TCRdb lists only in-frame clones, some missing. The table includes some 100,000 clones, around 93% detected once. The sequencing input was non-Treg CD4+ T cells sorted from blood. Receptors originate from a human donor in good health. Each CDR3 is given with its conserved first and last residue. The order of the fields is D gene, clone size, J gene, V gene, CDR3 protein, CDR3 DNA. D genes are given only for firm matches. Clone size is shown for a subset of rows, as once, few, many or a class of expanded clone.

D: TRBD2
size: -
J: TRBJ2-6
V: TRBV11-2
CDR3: CASSPRLAGGSGANVLTF
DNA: TGTGCCAGCAGCCCTAGACTAGCGGGGGGCTCTGGGGCCAACGTCCTGACTTTC

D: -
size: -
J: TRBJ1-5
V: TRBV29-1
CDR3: CSASTGGMNQPQHF
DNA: TGCAGCGCGTCGACGGGGGGCATGAATCAGCCCCAGCATTTT

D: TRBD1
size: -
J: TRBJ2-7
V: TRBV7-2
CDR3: CASSSGTGAYEQYF
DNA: TGTGCCAGCAGCTCGGGGACAGGAGCCTACGAGCAGTACTTC

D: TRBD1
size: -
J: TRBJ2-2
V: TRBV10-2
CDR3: CASSEARPGGHGELFF
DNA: TGCGCCAGCAGTGAGGCGAGGCCAGGGGGACACGGGGAGCTGTTTTTT

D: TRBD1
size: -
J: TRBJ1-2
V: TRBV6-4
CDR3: CASSRDRGDYGYTF
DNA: TGTGCCAGCAGCCGGGACAGGGGGGACTATGGCTACACCTTC

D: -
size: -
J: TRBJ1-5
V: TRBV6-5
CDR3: CASTPGASNQPQHF
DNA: TGTGCCAGCACCCCCGGGGCTAGCAATCAGCCCCAGCATTTT

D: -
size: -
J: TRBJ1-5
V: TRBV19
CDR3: CASSGNDNQPQHF
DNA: TGTGCCAGTAGTGGCAATGATAATCAGCCCCAGCATTTT

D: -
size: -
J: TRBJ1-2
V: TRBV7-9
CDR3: CASRKEGVGDGYTF
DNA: TGTGCCAGCAGAAAAGAAGGGGTCGGGGATGGCTACACCTTC

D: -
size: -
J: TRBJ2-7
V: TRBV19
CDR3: CASSIASGVYEQYF
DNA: TGTGCCAGTAGTATTGCATCGGGTGTCTACGAGCAGTACTTC

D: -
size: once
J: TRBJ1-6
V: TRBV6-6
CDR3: CASSYGNVNSPLHF
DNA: TGTGCCAGCAGTTACGGCAATGTGAATTCACCCCTCCACTTT

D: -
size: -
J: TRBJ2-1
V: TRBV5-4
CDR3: CASSTMGGGTEQFF
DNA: TGTGCCAGCAGCACTATGGGGGGGGGCACTGAGCAGTTCTTC

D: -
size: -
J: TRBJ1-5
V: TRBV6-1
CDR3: CASRDWDSNQPQHF
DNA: TGTGCCAGCAGGGACTGGGATAGCAATCAGCCCCAGCATTTT

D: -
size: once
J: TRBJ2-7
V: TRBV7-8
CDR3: CASSRAGTLSSYEQYF
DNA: TGTGCCAGCAGCAGAGCCGGGACACTGAGCTCCTACGAGCAGTACTTC

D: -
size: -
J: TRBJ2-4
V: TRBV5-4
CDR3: CASSDAPREIGNIQYF
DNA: TGTGCCAGCAGCGACGCCCCAAGGGAAATAGGAAACATTCAGTACTTC

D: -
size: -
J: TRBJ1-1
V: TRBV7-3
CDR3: CASSLTGTENTEAFF
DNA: TGTGCCAGCAGCTTAACGGGAACAGAGAACACTGAAGCTTTCTTT

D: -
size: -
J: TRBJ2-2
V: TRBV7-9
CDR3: CARSGTVINTGELFF
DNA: TGTGCCAGATCCGGGACTGTGATAAACACCGGGGAGCTGTTTTTT

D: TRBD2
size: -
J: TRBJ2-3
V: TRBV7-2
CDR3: CASSISPSGGVQDTQYF
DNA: TGTGCCAGCAGCATTTCGCCCAGCGGGGGGGTGCAAGATACGCAGTATTTT

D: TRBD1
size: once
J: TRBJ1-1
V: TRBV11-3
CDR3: CASSLGQGTEAFF
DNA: TGTGCCAGCAGCTTGGGACAGGGCACTGAAGCTTTCTTT

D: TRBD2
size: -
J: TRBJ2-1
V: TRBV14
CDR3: CASSQVGGAYNEQFF
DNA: TGTGCCAGCAGCCAAGTTGGGGGGGCCTACAATGAGCAGTTCTTC

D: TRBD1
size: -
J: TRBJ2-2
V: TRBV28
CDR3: CASSPNPGQGATNTGELFF
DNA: TGTGCCAGCAGTCCAAACCCAGGACAGGGGGCCACGAACACCGGGGAGCTGTTTTTT

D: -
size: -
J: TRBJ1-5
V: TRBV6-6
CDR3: CASSYWGSNQPQHF
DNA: TGTGCCAGCAGTTATTGGGGTAGCAATCAGCCCCAGCATTTT

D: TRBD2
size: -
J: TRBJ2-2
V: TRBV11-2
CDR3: CASSSGLAGNTGELFF
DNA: TGTGCCAGCAGCTCCGGACTAGCGGGGAACACCGGGGAGCTGTTTTTT

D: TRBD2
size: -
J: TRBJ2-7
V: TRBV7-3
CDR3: CASSSLTSGGPDTKQYF
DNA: TGTGCCAGCAGCTCATTAACTAGCGGGGGGCCAGATACGAAGCAGTACTTC

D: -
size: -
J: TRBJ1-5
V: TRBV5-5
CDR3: CASSLLMGQPQHF
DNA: TGTGCCAGCAGCCTTTTAATGGGTCAGCCCCAGCATTTT

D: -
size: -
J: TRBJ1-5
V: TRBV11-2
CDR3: CASSLAAGQPQHF
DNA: TGTGCCAGCAGCTTAGCGGCTGGTCAGCCCCAGCATTTT

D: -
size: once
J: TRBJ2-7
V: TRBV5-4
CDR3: CASSLGYRDEQYF
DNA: TGTGCCAGCAGCTTGGGGTACAGGGACGAGCAGTACTTC

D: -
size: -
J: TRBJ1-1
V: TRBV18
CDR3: CASSPILSRNTEAFF
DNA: TGTGCCAGCTCACCAATTTTGTCGCGGAACACTGAAGCTTTCTTT

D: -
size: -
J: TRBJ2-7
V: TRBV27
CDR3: CASSLSYSPVYEQYF
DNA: TGTGCCAGCAGTTTATCGTACAGTCCAGTTTACGAGCAGTACTTC

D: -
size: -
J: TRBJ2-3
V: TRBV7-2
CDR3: CASSLARSTDTQYF
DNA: TGTGCCAGCAGCTTAGCCCGGAGCACAGATACGCAGTATTTT

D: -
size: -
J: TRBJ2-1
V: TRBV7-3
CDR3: CASSYPGSFEQFF
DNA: TGTGCCAGCAGCTACCCCGGGTCCTTCGAGCAGTTCTTC

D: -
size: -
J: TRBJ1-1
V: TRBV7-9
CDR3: CASSFETGRTEAFF
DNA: TGTGCCAGCAGCTTCGAAACAGGGCGAACTGAAGCTTTCTTT

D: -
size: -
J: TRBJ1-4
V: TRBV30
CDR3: CAWSGGDNEKLFF
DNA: TGTGCCTGGAGTGGGGGGGATAATGAAAAACTGTTTTTT

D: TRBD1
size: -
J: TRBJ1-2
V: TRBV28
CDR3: CASRTAGTGNYGYTF
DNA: TGTGCCAGCAGGACAGCCGGGACAGGGAACTATGGCTACACCTTC

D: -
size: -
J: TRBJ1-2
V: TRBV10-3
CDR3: CAISESFGAGDYGYTF
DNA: TGTGCCATCAGTGAGTCCTTTGGGGCCGGGGACTATGGCTACACCTTC

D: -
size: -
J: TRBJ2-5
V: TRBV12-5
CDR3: CASGSSDFQETQYF
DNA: TGTGCTAGTGGTTCCTCGGACTTTCAAGAGACCCAGTACTTC

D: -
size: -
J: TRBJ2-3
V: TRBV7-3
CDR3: CASSSLGDTQYF
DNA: TGTGCCAGCAGCTCACTGGGGGATACGCAGTATTTT

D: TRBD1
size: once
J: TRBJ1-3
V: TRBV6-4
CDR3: CASDRGPVYTIYF
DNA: TGTGCCAGTGACAGGGGGCCGGTGTACACCATATATTTT

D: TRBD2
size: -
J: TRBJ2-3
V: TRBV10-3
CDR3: CAISTGTSETDTQYF
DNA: TGTGCCATCAGTACCGGGACTAGCGAAACAGATACGCAGTATTTT

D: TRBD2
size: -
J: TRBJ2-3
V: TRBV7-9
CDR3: CASSSLAGMGTDTQYF
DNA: TGTGCCAGCAGCTCTTTAGCGGGGATGGGCACAGATACGCAGTATTTT

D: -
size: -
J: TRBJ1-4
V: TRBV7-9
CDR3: CASLLGAGQNEKLFF
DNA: TGTGCCAGCCTCTTGGGGGCAGGGCAAAATGAAAAACTGTTTTTT

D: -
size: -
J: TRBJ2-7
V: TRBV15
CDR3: CATSREGSEQYF
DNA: TGTGCCACCAGCAGAGAGGGTTCCGAGCAGTACTTC

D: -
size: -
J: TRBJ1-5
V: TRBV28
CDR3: CASSSPMRNQPQHF
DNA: TGTGCCAGCAGTTCGCCCATGCGCAATCAGCCCCAGCATTTT

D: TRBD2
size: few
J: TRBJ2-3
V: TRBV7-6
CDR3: CASSLGWRGGSTDTQYF
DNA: TGTGCCAGCAGCTTAGGGTGGCGGGGGGGAAGCACAGATACGCAGTATTTT

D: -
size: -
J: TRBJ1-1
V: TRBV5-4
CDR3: CASSWNPLGRDTEAFF
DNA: TGTGCCAGCAGCTGGAACCCCCTTGGGCGGGACACTGAAGCTTTCTTT

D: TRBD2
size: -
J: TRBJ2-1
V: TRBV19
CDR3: CASSIDLAGTYNEQFF
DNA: TGTGCCAGTAGTATAGACCTAGCGGGGACCTACAATGAGCAGTTCTTC

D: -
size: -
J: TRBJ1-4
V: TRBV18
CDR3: CASSPPTTTNEKLFF
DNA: TGTGCCAGCTCACCACCGACTACAACTAATGAAAAACTGTTTTTT

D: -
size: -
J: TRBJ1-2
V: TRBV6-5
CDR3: CASSPSAGPRGYTF
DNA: TGTGCCAGCAGCCCCTCGGCGGGGCCGCGTGGCTACACCTTC

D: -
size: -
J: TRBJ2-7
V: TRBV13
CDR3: CASSFIQIHEQYF
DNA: TGTGCCAGCAGCTTTATTCAGATCCACGAGCAGTACTTC

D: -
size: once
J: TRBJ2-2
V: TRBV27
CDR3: CASPRVEHRGAVF
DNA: TGTGCCAGTCCCAGGGTCGAACACCGGGGAGCTGTTTTT